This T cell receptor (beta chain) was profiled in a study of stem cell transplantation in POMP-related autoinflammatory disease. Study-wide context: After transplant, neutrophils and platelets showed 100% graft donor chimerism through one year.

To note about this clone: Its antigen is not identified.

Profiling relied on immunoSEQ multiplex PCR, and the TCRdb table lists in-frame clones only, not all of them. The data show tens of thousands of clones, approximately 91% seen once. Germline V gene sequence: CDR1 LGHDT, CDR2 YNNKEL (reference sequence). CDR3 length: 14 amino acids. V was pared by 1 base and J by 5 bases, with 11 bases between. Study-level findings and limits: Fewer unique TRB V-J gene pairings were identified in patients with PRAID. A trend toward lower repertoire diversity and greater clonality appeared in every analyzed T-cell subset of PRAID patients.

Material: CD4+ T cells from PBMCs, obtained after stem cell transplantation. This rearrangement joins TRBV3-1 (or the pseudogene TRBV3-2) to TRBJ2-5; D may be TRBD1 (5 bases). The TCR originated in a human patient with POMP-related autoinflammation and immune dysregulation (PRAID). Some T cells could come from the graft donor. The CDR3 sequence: CASSQVAGKETQYF. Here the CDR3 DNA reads TGTGCCAGCAGCCAAGTGGCAGGGAAGGAGACCCAGTACTTC.